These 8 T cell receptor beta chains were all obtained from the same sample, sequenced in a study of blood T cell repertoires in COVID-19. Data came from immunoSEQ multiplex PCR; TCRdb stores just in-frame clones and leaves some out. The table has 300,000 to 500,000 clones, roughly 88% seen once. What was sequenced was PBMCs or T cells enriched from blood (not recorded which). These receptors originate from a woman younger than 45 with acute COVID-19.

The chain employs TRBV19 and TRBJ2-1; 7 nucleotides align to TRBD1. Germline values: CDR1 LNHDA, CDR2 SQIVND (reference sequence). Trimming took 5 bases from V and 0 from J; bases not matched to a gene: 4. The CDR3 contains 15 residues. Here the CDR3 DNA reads TGTGCCAGTAGTTGGTCAGGGGGCTCCTACAATGAGCAGTTCTTC. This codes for CASSWSGGSYNEQFF.

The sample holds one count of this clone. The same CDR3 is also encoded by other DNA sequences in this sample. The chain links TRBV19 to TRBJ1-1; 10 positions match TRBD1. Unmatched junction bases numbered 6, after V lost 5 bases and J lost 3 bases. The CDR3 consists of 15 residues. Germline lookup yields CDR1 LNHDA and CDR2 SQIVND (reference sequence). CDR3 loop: CASSRDRGRDTEAFF. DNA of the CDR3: TGTGCCAGTAGTCGGGACAGGGGTAGGGACACTGAAGCTTTCTTT. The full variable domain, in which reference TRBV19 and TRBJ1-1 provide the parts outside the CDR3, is DGGITQSPKYLFRKEGQNVTLSCEQNLNHDAMYWYRQDPGQGLRLIYYSQIVNDFQKGDIAEGYSVSREKKESFPLTVTSAQKNPTAFYLCASSRDRGRDTEAFFGQGTRLTVV.

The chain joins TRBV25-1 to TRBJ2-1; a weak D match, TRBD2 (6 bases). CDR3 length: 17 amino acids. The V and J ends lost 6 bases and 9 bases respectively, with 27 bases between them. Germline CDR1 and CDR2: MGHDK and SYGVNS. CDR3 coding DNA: TGTGCCAGCAGCGACAGACCCACGGGGCTCGGGGGTCGTGAGCAGTTCTTC. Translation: CASSDRPTGLGGREQFF.

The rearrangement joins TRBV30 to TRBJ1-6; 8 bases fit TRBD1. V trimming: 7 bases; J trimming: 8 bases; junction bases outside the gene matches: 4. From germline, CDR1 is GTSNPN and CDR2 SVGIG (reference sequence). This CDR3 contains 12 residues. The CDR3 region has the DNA TGTGCCTACGGACAGGGAGATTCACCCCTCCACTTT. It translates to CAYGQGDSPLHF.

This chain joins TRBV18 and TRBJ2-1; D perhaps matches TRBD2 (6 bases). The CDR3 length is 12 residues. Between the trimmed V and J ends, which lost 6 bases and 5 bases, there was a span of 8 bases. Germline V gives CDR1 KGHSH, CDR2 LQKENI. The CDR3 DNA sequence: TGTGCCAGCTCTTGGAGGGACAATGAGCAGTTCTTC. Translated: CASSWRDNEQFF.

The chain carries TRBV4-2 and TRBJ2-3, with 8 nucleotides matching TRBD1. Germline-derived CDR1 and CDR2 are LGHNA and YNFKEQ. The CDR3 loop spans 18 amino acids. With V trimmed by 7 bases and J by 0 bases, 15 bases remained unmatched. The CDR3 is CASKFGTGNMDSTDTQYF. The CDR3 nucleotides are TGTGCCAGCAAGTTCGGGACAGGAAACATGGATAGCACAGATACGCAGTATTTT.

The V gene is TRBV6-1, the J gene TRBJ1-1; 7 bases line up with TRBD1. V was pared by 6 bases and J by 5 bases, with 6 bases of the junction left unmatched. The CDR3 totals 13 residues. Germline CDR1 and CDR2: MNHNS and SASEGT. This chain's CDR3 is CASRTQGVTEAFF. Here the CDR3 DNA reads TGTGCCAGCAGAACGCAGGGGGTTACTGAAGCTTTCTTT.

The CDR3 spells CASSTGQGEYYGYTF. The CDR3, as DNA: TGTGCCAGCAGCACCGGACAGGGGGAATACTATGGCTACACCTTC. The chain is built from TRBV9 and TRBJ1-2, with 10 bases matching TRBD1. V lost 4 bases to trimming and J lost 3 bases; unmatched junction nucleotides: 6. CDR3 length: 15 residues. The germline V gene has CDR1 SGDLS and CDR2 YYNGEE.